The entry below gives a single T cell receptor beta chain sequence along with its context. The source of the sample is a study of response to subunit inactivated influenza vaccine. One entry per CDR3 protein, called by TCRdb with MiXCR from the RT-PCR reads. The sample lists about 500,000 distinct CDR3 sequences, more than 15% occurring once. CDR3 length: 13 residues. The germline gives CDR1 SGHTA, CDR2 FQGTGA. V was trimmed by 4 bases and J by 10 bases, leaving 14 bases between them. This clonotype was obtained from a man aged 45 to 70 who received an inactivated influenza vaccine. This specimen was CD4+ T cells sorted from PBMCs, taken roughly 24 months after vaccination. The chain combines TRBV7-3 with TRBJ2-1, with no clear D. CDR3 DNA: TGTGCCAGCAGCTCCCAACAAGGGTCCGAGCAGTTCTTC. Protein: CASSSQQGSEQFF.